A selection of T cell receptor beta chains follows, all from one sample in a study of blood T cell repertoires in COVID-19. The method was immunoSEQ multiplex PCR; TCRdb's version includes in-frame clones alone and lacks a portion of them. Of 100,000 to 150,000 clones in the sample, 70% to 85% were seen once. Sequenced input: peripheral blood. Receptors were obtained from a woman aged 50 to 60 with acute or convalescent COVID-19. CDR3s include the opening cysteine and the closing phenylalanine or tryptophan. The D gene is left open where the match is weak. Rows give clone size only sometimes, using once, few, many, or a class for an expanded clone.

CDR3	DNA	V	D	J	size
CASTPQGVGYGYTF	TGTGCCAGTACTCCACAGGGGGTAGGCTATGGCTACACCTTC	TRBV19	TRBD1	TRBJ1-2	once
CSVRDRWNTEAFF	TGCAGCGTCCGGGACAGATGGAACACTGAAGCTTTCTTT	TRBV29-1	TRBD1	TRBJ1-1	NA
CASNVQGNTEAFF	TGCGCCAGCAACGTACAGGGGAACACTGAAGCTTTCTTT	TRBV5-1	NA	TRBJ1-1	NA
CASSSRQEGGSPLHF	TGCGCCAGCTCCTCGAGACAGGAGGGAGGGTCACCCCTCCACTTT	TRBV5-1	NA	TRBJ1-6	NA
CASSFPREGQYF	TGTGCCAGCAGTTTTCCCCGGGAGGGGCAGTACTTC	TRBV28	TRBD2	TRBJ2-7	NA
CSASHHTEAFF	TGCAGTGCTAGCCATCACACTGAAGCTTTCTTT	TRBV20-1	NA	TRBJ1-1	NA
CASRVGNYGYTF	TGTGCCTCGAGGGTAGGGAACTATGGCTACACCTTC	TRBV6-5	NA	TRBJ1-2	NA
CASSPHRIGSNQPQHF	TGTGCCAGTAGTCCACATAGAATCGGGAGCAATCAGCCCCAGCATTTT	TRBV19	NA	TRBJ1-5	NA
CASSEGTGLDEQYF	TGTGCCAGCAGTGAGGGGACAGGTCTGGACGAGCAGTACTTC	TRBV2	TRBD1	TRBJ2-7	NA
CASRGRDSNYGYTF	TGTGCCAGTAGGGGCCGGGACTCTAACTATGGCTACACCTTC	TRBV19	NA	TRBJ1-2	NA